Listed below are T cell receptor beta chains from one sample, sequenced in a study of Ad26.COV2.S vaccination and SARS-CoV-2 variants. Clones were read by immunoSEQ multiplex PCR, and TCRdb kept only the in-frame ones, dropping some. The sample has hundreds of thousands of clones, about 88% seen once. Sequencing used peripheral blood, obtained in a trial of Ad26.COV2.S vaccine versus placebo. The receptors come from a person between 18 and 65 years old who received the Ad26.COV2.S COVID-19 vaccine or a placebo. Each CDR3 is given with its conserved first and last residue. Each record gives: D gene, V gene, CDR3 length, clone size, J gene, CDR3 protein, CDR3 DNA. D genes are given only for firm matches. Size is stated for part of the rows, as once, few or many counts, or as a class when the clone is expanded.

D gene: TRBD2
V gene: TRBV4-1
CDR3 length: 16
clone size: NA
J gene: TRBJ2-1
CDR3 protein: CASSQGTSGAYNEQFF
CDR3 DNA: TGCGCCAGCAGCCAAGGGACTAGCGGAGCCTACAATGAGCAGTTCTTC

D gene: TRBD1
V gene: TRBV18
CDR3 length: 14
clone size: once
J gene: TRBJ2-7
CDR3 protein: CASSPRDSSYEQYF
CDR3 DNA: TGTGCCAGCTCACCACGGGACAGCTCCTACGAGCAGTACTTC

D gene: NA
V gene: TRBV27
CDR3 length: 12
clone size: few
J gene: TRBJ2-7
CDR3 protein: CASSLSGYEQYF
CDR3 DNA: TGTGCCAGCAGTTTATCGGGCTACGAGCAGTACTTC

D gene: TRBD1
V gene: TRBV7-2
CDR3 length: 17
clone size: NA
J gene: TRBJ1-5
CDR3 protein: CASSLVGGTGGDQPQHF
CDR3 DNA: TGTGCCAGCAGCTTAGTAGGGGGGACAGGGGGCGACCAGCCCCAGCATTTT

D gene: NA
V gene: TRBV6-1
CDR3 length: 16
clone size: NA
J gene: TRBJ1-5
CDR3 protein: CASSERADPTYQPQHF
CDR3 DNA: TGTGCCAGCAGTGAACGGGCAGATCCGACCTATCAGCCCCAGCATTTT

D gene: NA
V gene: TRBV7-9
CDR3 length: 14
clone size: few
J gene: TRBJ2-2
CDR3 protein: CASSPTGNTGELFF
CDR3 DNA: TGTGCCAGCAGCCCCACAGGGAATACCGGGGAGCTGTTTTTT

D gene: NA
V gene: TRBV5-1
CDR3 length: 12
clone size: NA
J gene: TRBJ2-1
CDR3 protein: CASSSEKNEQFF
CDR3 DNA: TGCGCCAGCAGCTCGGAGAAGAATGAGCAGTTCTTC

D gene: TRBD1
V gene: TRBV19
CDR3 length: 15
clone size: NA
J gene: TRBJ1-4
CDR3 protein: CASTQGGATNEKLFF
CDR3 DNA: TGTGCCAGTACCCAGGGGGGTGCAACTAATGAAAAACTGTTTTTT

D gene: NA
V gene: TRBV5-1
CDR3 length: 14
clone size: NA
J gene: TRBJ2-2
CDR3 protein: CASSLRGGTGELFF
CDR3 DNA: TGCGCCAGCAGCTTGCGGGGAGGTACCGGGGAGCTGTTTTTT

D gene: NA
V gene: TRBV11-2
CDR3 length: 17
clone size: NA
J gene: TRBJ2-7
CDR3 protein: CASSDGTSLTIPYEQYF
CDR3 DNA: TGTGCCAGCAGCGATGGGACTTCTTTGACCATACCCTACGAGCAGTACTTC

D gene: NA
V gene: TRBV24-1
CDR3 length: 14
clone size: NA
J gene: TRBJ1-5
CDR3 protein: CATSDGFSNQPQHF
CDR3 DNA: TGTGCCACCAGTGATGGATTTAGCAATCAGCCCCAGCATTTT

D gene: TRBD2
V gene: TRBV24-1
CDR3 length: 16
clone size: NA
J gene: TRBJ2-1
CDR3 protein: CATRGPGTSSYNEQFF
CDR3 DNA: TGTGCCACCAGAGGACCGGGGACTAGCTCCTACAATGAGCAGTTCTTC

D gene: NA
V gene: TRBV11-2
CDR3 length: 12
clone size: NA
J gene: TRBJ2-3
CDR3 protein: CASSLISDTQYF
CDR3 DNA: TGTGCCAGCAGCTTAATCTCAGATACGCAGTATTTT

D gene: TRBD2
V gene: TRBV19
CDR3 length: 15
clone size: NA
J gene: TRBJ2-7
CDR3 protein: CASSTRGEGRDEQYF
CDR3 DNA: TGTGCCAGTAGTACCCGGGGGGAGGGCCGCGACGAGCAGTACTTC

D gene: TRBD2
V gene: TRBV18
CDR3 length: 14
clone size: NA
J gene: TRBJ2-7
CDR3 protein: CASCPRAGEYEQYF
CDR3 DNA: TGTGCCAGCTGTCCGAGGGCGGGAGAGTACGAGCAGTACTTC

D gene: TRBD2
V gene: TRBV5-1
CDR3 length: 17
clone size: NA
J gene: TRBJ2-3
CDR3 protein: CASSLGLAGGRTDTQYF
CDR3 DNA: TGCGCCAGCAGCTTGGGACTAGCGGGGGGCCGCACAGATACGCAGTATTTT

D gene: TRBD1
V gene: TRBV6-4
CDR3 length: 14
clone size: NA
J gene: TRBJ1-2
CDR3 protein: CASGDGTGSYGYTF
CDR3 DNA: TGTGCCAGCGGCGATGGGACAGGGAGCTATGGCTACACCTTC

D gene: NA
V gene: TRBV7-7
CDR3 length: 15
clone size: few
J gene: TRBJ2-5
CDR3 protein: CASSLGLQPQETQYF
CDR3 DNA: TGTGCTAGCAGCTTAGGCCTACAGCCCCAAGAGACCCAGTACTTC

D gene: TRBD1
V gene: TRBV28
CDR3 length: 13
clone size: NA
J gene: TRBJ2-7
CDR3 protein: CASLRRGRTEQYF
CDR3 DNA: TGTGCCAGCTTGCGAAGGGGGCGGACCGAGCAGTACTTC

D gene: NA
V gene: TRBV2
CDR3 length: 15
clone size: NA
J gene: TRBJ2-7
CDR3 protein: CASSDVLRAAYEQYF
CDR3 DNA: TGTGCCAGCAGTGATGTGTTAAGGGCGGCCTACGAGCAGTACTTC

D gene: NA
V gene: TRBV9
CDR3 length: 15
clone size: once
J gene: TRBJ2-1
CDR3 protein: CASSPHSLDGTTQFF
CDR3 DNA: TGTGCCAGCAGCCCCCACTCTCTCGACGGGACCACCCAGTTCTTC

D gene: NA
V gene: TRBV19
CDR3 length: 13
clone size: few
J gene: TRBJ1-2
CDR3 protein: CASSIGDPGGYTF
CDR3 DNA: TGTGCCAGTAGTATAGGAGACCCGGGTGGCTACACCTTC

D gene: TRBD1
V gene: TRBV4-3
CDR3 length: 17
clone size: NA
J gene: TRBJ2-3
CDR3 protein: CASSQDFLGQGGDTQYF
CDR3 DNA: TGCGCCAGCAGCCAAGATTTTTTGGGACAGGGTGGAGATACGCAGTATTTT

D gene: NA
V gene: TRBV7-2
CDR3 length: 14
clone size: NA
J gene: TRBJ1-2
CDR3 protein: CASSLLPLSHGYTF
CDR3 DNA: TGTGCCAGCAGCTTACTCCCCTTGAGTCATGGCTACACCTTC

D gene: NA
V gene: TRBV6-5
CDR3 length: 13
clone size: NA
J gene: TRBJ1-1
CDR3 protein: CASRPDSGTEAFF
CDR3 DNA: TGTGCCAGCAGGCCCGATTCTGGCACTGAAGCTTTCTTT

D gene: NA
V gene: TRBV7-8
CDR3 length: 14
clone size: NA
J gene: TRBJ1-2
CDR3 protein: CASSARGGGDGYTF
CDR3 DNA: TGTGCCAGCAGCGCTAGGGGGGGAGGGGATGGCTACACCTTC

D gene: TRBD2
V gene: TRBV6-5
CDR3 length: 15
clone size: once
J gene: TRBJ2-2
CDR3 protein: CASNLAGMGTGELFF
CDR3 DNA: TGTGCCAGCAATCTAGCGGGGATGGGCACCGGGGAGCTGTTTTTT

D gene: NA
V gene: TRBV3-1/TRBV3-2
CDR3 length: 16
clone size: NA
J gene: TRBJ2-2
CDR3 protein: CASSQAKGRSTGELFF
CDR3 DNA: TGTGCCAGCAGCCAAGCGAAAGGCAGATCGACCGGGGAGCTGTTTTTT

D gene: NA
V gene: TRBV19
CDR3 length: 16
clone size: NA
J gene: TRBJ2-3
CDR3 protein: CASSIDPASLTDTQYF
CDR3 DNA: TGTGCCAGTAGTATAGATCCGGCCAGTCTCACAGATACGCAGTATTTT

D gene: NA
V gene: TRBV3-1/TRBV3-2
CDR3 length: 14
clone size: few
J gene: TRBJ2-7
CDR3 protein: CASSQAHSPYEQYF
CDR3 DNA: TGTGCCAGCAGCCAAGCTCACAGCCCCTACGAGCAGTACTTC

D gene: TRBD1
V gene: TRBV7-2
CDR3 length: 14
clone size: NA
J gene: TRBJ2-3
CDR3 protein: CASSSRDRGDTQYF
CDR3 DNA: TGTGCCAGCAGTTCCCGGGACAGGGGGGATACGCAGTATTTT

D gene: TRBD2
V gene: TRBV7-9
CDR3 length: 14
clone size: NA
J gene: TRBJ2-7
CDR3 protein: CASSFGGSSYEQYF
CDR3 DNA: TGTGCCAGCAGCTTTGGCGGGAGCTCCTACGAGCAGTACTTC

D gene: TRBD2
V gene: TRBV19
CDR3 length: 16
clone size: NA
J gene: TRBJ2-2
CDR3 protein: CASSIRERGNTGELFF
CDR3 DNA: TGTGCCAGTAGTATAAGGGAGCGGGGCAACACCGGGGAGCTGTTTTTT

D gene: NA
V gene: TRBV7-2
CDR3 length: 14
clone size: NA
J gene: TRBJ2-1
CDR3 protein: CASSTGGGYNEQFF
CDR3 DNA: TGTGCCAGCAGCACCGGGGGAGGTTACAATGAGCAGTTCTTC

D gene: NA
V gene: TRBV6-5
CDR3 length: 11
clone size: NA
J gene: TRBJ2-3
CDR3 protein: CASSRDFTQYF
CDR3 DNA: TGTGCCAGCAGCCGGGATTTTACGCAGTATTTT

D gene: NA
V gene: TRBV30
CDR3 length: 13
clone size: NA
J gene: TRBJ2-7
CDR3 protein: CAWSVGPANEQYF
CDR3 DNA: TGTGCCTGGAGTGTAGGTCCCGCCAACGAGCAGTACTTC

D gene: TRBD1
V gene: TRBV7-9
CDR3 length: 14
clone size: NA
J gene: TRBJ2-3
CDR3 protein: CASSFQGAADTQYF
CDR3 DNA: TGTGCCAGCAGCTTCCAGGGGGCTGCAGATACGCAGTATTTT

D gene: NA
V gene: TRBV6-5
CDR3 length: 16
clone size: NA
J gene: TRBJ1-6
CDR3 protein: CASSYSGYEDNSPLHF
CDR3 DNA: TGTGCCAGCAGTTACTCGGGTTATGAGGATAATTCACCCCTCCACTTT

D gene: NA
V gene: TRBV3-1/TRBV3-2
CDR3 length: 14
clone size: NA
J gene: TRBJ1-5
CDR3 protein: CASSQSSFNQPQHF
CDR3 DNA: TGTGCCAGCAGCCAATCTTCCTTCAATCAGCCCCAGCATTTT

D gene: NA
V gene: TRBV19
CDR3 length: 15
clone size: once
J gene: TRBJ2-7
CDR3 protein: CASSPFRTVSYEQYF
CDR3 DNA: TGTGCCAGTAGCCCTTTTCGGACAGTGTCCTACGAGCAGTACTTC

D gene: NA
V gene: TRBV2
CDR3 length: 11
clone size: NA
J gene: TRBJ2-3
CDR3 protein: CASSHGDTQYF
CDR3 DNA: TGTGCCAGCAGCCACGGCGATACGCAGTATTTT

D gene: NA
V gene: TRBV5-5
CDR3 length: 14
clone size: NA
J gene: TRBJ2-7
CDR3 protein: CASSFGRGAYEQYF
CDR3 DNA: TGTGCCAGCAGCTTTGGCAGGGGAGCCTACGAGCAGTACTTC

D gene: NA
V gene: TRBV7-9
CDR3 length: 14
clone size: NA
J gene: TRBJ1-3
CDR3 protein: CASSDYGGGNTIYF
CDR3 DNA: TGTGCCAGCAGCGACTACGGAGGGGGAAACACCATATATTTT

D gene: NA
V gene: TRBV28
CDR3 length: 16
clone size: NA
J gene: TRBJ2-7
CDR3 protein: CASRNSGPTSSYEQYF
CDR3 DNA: TGTGCCAGCAGGAACTCGGGACCGACGAGCTCCTACGAGCAGTACTTC

D gene: TRBD1
V gene: TRBV29-1
CDR3 length: 15
clone size: NA
J gene: TRBJ2-1
CDR3 protein: CSVEGQGRNYNEQFF
CDR3 DNA: TGCAGCGTCGAAGGACAGGGACGCAACTACAATGAGCAGTTCTTC

D gene: NA
V gene: TRBV5-6
CDR3 length: 13
clone size: NA
J gene: TRBJ2-5
CDR3 protein: CASRPAGGETQYF
CDR3 DNA: TGTGCCAGCAGACCAGCGGGTGGAGAGACCCAGTACTTC

D gene: TRBD2
V gene: TRBV2
CDR3 length: 13
clone size: NA
J gene: TRBJ2-5
CDR3 protein: CAGSAGEVETQYF
CDR3 DNA: TGTGCCGGCTCGGCGGGAGAAGTTGAGACCCAGTACTTC

D gene: NA
V gene: TRBV15
CDR3 length: 13
clone size: NA
J gene: TRBJ2-1
CDR3 protein: CATSASSYNEQFF
CDR3 DNA: TGTGCCACCAGCGCTAGCTCCTACAATGAGCAGTTCTTC

D gene: NA
V gene: TRBV6-5
CDR3 length: 13
clone size: NA
J gene: TRBJ1-2
CDR3 protein: CASGRDLAYGYTF
CDR3 DNA: TGTGCCAGCGGCCGGGACTTAGCCTATGGCTACACCTTC

D gene: NA
V gene: TRBV5-1
CDR3 length: 14
clone size: NA
J gene: TRBJ2-1
CDR3 protein: CASSLGQGSNEQFF
CDR3 DNA: TGCGCCAGCAGCTTGGGGCAGGGCAGCAATGAGCAGTTCTTC